These 10 T cell receptor beta chains originate from one sample sequenced in a study of cytomegalovirus exposure and HLA in healthy donors. PCR amplification relied on 60 Vbeta primers (plus 13 Jbeta primers). TCRdb keeps only in-frame clones here, not all; method: immunoSEQ multiplex PCR. The sample comprises about 82,000 clones, roughly 9.1% of which are singletons, and approximately 23% rests with the top ten. Specimen: PBMCs. Source of these receptors: a man in his 60s in good health and CMV-seropositive.

This clone has just a few counts. The chain joins TRBV7-9 to TRBJ2-7; 7 bases are a match to TRBD1. CDR1 SEHNR and CDR2 FQNEAQ come from the germline V gene (reference sequence). CDR3 length: 14 amino acids. J lost 3 bases, V lost 5 bases, and 7 bases had no gene match. The CDR3 DNA is TGTGCCAGCAGCCCCGGGACAGATAACTACGAGCAGTACGTC. Its protein product is CASSPGTDNYEQYV.

This clone was found a few times. Its ends do not fully match the called genes, so a read error is possible. The rearrangement joins TRBV5-4 to TRBJ2-1; TRBD2 aligns across 8 bases. This CDR3 spans 15 amino acids. Germline CDR1 and CDR2: SGHNT and YYREEE (reference sequence). In DNA, the CDR3 is TGTGTCAGCAGCTCGGGGGGACTAGGAATTTCAGAGCAGTTCTTC. This translates into CVSSSGGLGISEQFF.

CDR3: CASSPRTDYGYTF. The CDR3 DNA sequence: TGTGCCAGCAGCCCTAGGACTGACTATGGCTACACCTTC. This chain uses TRBV7-8 with TRBJ1-2; D is ambiguous. The CDR3 loop spans 13 amino acids. The germline CDR1 and CDR2 sequences are SGHVS and FQNEAQ. V was pared by 5 bases and J by 3 bases, with 10 bases between. The full variable domain, its missing parts supplied by reference TRBV7-8 and TRBJ1-2, is GAGVSQSPRYKVAKRGQDVALRCDPISGHVSLFWYQQALGQGPEFLTYFQNEAQLDKSGLPSDRFFAERPEGSVSTLKIQRTQQEDSAVYLCASSPRTDYGYTFGSGTRLTVV.

The sample holds a few counts of this clone. The rearrangement uses TRBV29-1 and TRBJ1-1, with 12 bases matching TRBD1. V was pared by 7 bases and J by 3 bases, with 15 bases of the junction left unmatched. Per germline, CDR1 SQVTM and CDR2 ANQGSEA. CDR3 length equals 17 residues. CDR3 sequence reads: CSAMPVPGQGADTEAFF. The CDR3 DNA follows: TGCAGCGCTATGCCCGTACCGGGACAGGGGGCTGACACTGAAGCTTTCTTT.

The rearrangement joins TRBV7-3 to TRBJ2-5; 9 bases are shared with TRBD1. The CDR3 loop spans 14 amino acids. Germline lookup yields CDR1 SGHTA and CDR2 FQGTGA. V lost 1 base, J lost 7 bases, and 4 bases stayed unmatched. The CDR3 DNA follows: TGTGCCAGCAGCTTAAAAGTGACAGGGGGGACCCAGTACTTC. Protein: CASSLKVTGGTQYF.

This clone was found a few times. The chain joins TRBV7-2 to TRBJ2-7, with 8 bases identical to TRBD1. The germline V gene encodes CDR1 SGHTA and CDR2 FQGNSA. V gave up 1 base and J gave up 1 base; unmatched junction bases: 6. The CDR3 length is 16 residues. The CDR3 is CASSLVGQGVSYEQYF. CDR3 nucleotide sequence: TGTGCCAGCAGCTTAGTAGGACAGGGAGTGTCCTACGAGCAGTACTTC.

The chain couples TRBV19 to TRBJ1-1, with a weak D call TRBD1 (6 bases). Germline V gives CDR1 LNHDA, CDR2 SQIVND (reference sequence). Trimming stripped 5 bases from V and 1 base from J, with 8 bases between. The CDR3 spans 13 residues. The CDR3 sequence: CASSVQGNTEAFF. CDR3 nucleotides: TGTGCCAGTAGTGTACAGGGGAACACTGAAGCTTTCTTT.

This clone was counted a few times. The V and J genes are TRBV4-1 and TRBJ2-3, with 9 bases identical to TRBD2. J was trimmed by 1 base and V by 6 bases; bases with no gene match: 8. Germline CDR1 reads MGHRA; CDR2 reads YSYEKL. This CDR3 region has 16 residues. CDR3 in DNA: TGCGCCAGCAGTCCCTTGACTAGCGGCGGCACAGATACGCAGTATTTT. It is translated as CASSPLTSGGTDTQYF.

J is TRBJ1-4 and V is TRBV28, with D possibly being TRBD1 (5 bases). This CDR3 is 16 amino acids long. The V and J ends lost 5 bases and 3 bases respectively, with 16 bases between them. Germline values: CDR1 MDHEN, CDR2 SYDVKM. The CDR3 is CASSGGGLAANEKLFF. The CDR3 DNA is TGTGCCAGCAGTGGGGGGGGACTCGCCGCTAATGAAAAACTGTTTTTT.

The chain combines TRBV4-2 with TRBJ2-2; tentatively, D is TRBD2 (6 bases). Germline CDR1 and CDR2: LGHNA and YNFKEQ. Trimming cost V 0 bases and J 1 base, with 15 bases left between them. This CDR3 region has 18 residues. CDR3 sequence reads: CASSQDGLSGWNTGELFF. The CDR3 DNA reads TGTGCCAGCAGCCAAGATGGATTGAGCGGGTGGAACACCGGGGAGCTGTTTTTT.